The clone carrying this T cell receptor beta chain has ten or more counts. Its target is not known. The study left out patients who had uncontrolled infection, other autoimmune disease, pregnancy or lactation. The TCR beta CDR3 regions underwent amplification using RNA transcripts as the source. First-round RT-PCR with HTBI primers amplified the TCR CDR3 region. TCRdb re-derived calls from the multiplex PCR reads in MiXCR, one entry per CDR3 protein. Among 450,000 to 650,000 distinct CDR3 sequences listed, 12% to 15% were seen once. V shed 5 bases and J shed 0 bases, with 13 bases lying between them. This CDR3 is built from 15 residues. The V gene's germline CDR1 is SGHTA and CDR2 FQGNSA. This entry is derived from a study of T cells in Graves' hyperthyroidism and ophthalmopathy. The study's findings and limits: Blood held most thyroid clonotypes expanded above 0.001 frequency.

The sequence was collected from a young woman with Graves' ophthalmopathy. The chain has TRBV7-2 and TRBJ1-1, with D possibly being TRBD1 (5 bases). Sequencing input: blood. CDR3 DNA sequence: TGTGCCAGCAGCCCGGCACCAGGGTTGAACACTGAAGCTTTCTTT. Its translation is CASSPAPGLNTEAFF.